The 22 T cell receptor beta chains reported below all come from one sample, sequenced in a study of chemoradiotherapy in HPV16-positive cancers. Sequencing was performed with immunoSEQ multiplex PCR; in TCRdb, only in-frame clones are kept and a portion is missing. The table lists approximately 9,300 clones, 91% of them singletons. This specimen consisted of blood, obtained from a patient who underwent chemoradiotherapy. These receptors were collected from a human donor with HPV-associated anogenital cancer.

This chain joins TRBV27 and TRBJ2-3; no firm D call. V was clipped by 8 bases and J by 8 bases, with 11 bases between them. Germline V CDR1 and CDR2: MNHEY, SMNVEV (reference sequence). The CDR3 runs 11 residues. The CDR3 reads CASQEIGTQYF. DNA of the CDR3: TGTGCCAGCCAGGAGATCGGTACGCAGTATTTT.

The genes are TRBV30 and TRBJ2-3; D is possibly TRBD1 (6 bases). This CDR3 comprises 11 residues. The V end lost 3 bases, the J end lost 11 bases, and 12 bases lay between the germline ends. The V gene's germline CDR1 is GTSNPN and CDR2 SVGIG (reference sequence). The DNA for the CDR3 is TGTGCCTGGAGCCGGGACACCCGGCAGTATTTT. Its protein is CAWSRDTRQYF.

This clone was recorded once. The CDR3 DNA reads as TGTGCCAGCAGCTTGCTGGGGCTCAGGGGAGGAGAAAAACTGTTTTTT. This translates into CASSLLGLRGGEKLFF. This chain links TRBV5-6 with TRBJ1-4; D may be TRBD1 (6 bases). Germline CDR1 and CDR2: SGHDT and YYEEEE. V lost 1 base, J lost 8 bases, and 18 bases lay in between. The CDR3 extends over 16 amino acids.

This clone has only one observation. The rearrangement uses TRBV9 and TRBJ1-2; perhaps TRBD1 as D (5 bases). V lost 4 bases and J 1 base, leaving 14 bases between the germline ends. Germline V CDR1 and CDR2: SGDLS, YYNGEE. The length of the CDR3 is 15 residues. The CDR3 DNA reads as TGTGCCAGCAGCCCATGGGGCGAGGGTAACTATGGCTACACCTTC. Its protein product is CASSPWGEGNYGYTF.

The rearrangement uses TRBV9 and TRBJ1-2; D is undetermined. Looked up from germline, CDR1 is SGDLS and CDR2 is YYNGEE. Trimming cost V 4 bases and J 0 bases, with 7 bases left between them. The CDR3 covers 13 residues. The DNA of the CDR3 is TGTGCCAGCAGCAAAGACACTAACTATGGCTACACCTTC. It encodes CASSKDTNYGYTF.

J is TRBJ2-2 and V is TRBV10-3, with TRBD1 identical over 10 bases. The CDR3 consists of 15 residues. With 3 bases clipped from V and 4 bases from J, the junction kept 2 bases outside the gene matches. Germline-derived CDR1 and CDR2 are ENHRY and SYGVKD. CDR3 nucleotide sequence: TGTGCCATCAGTGACCGGGACAGGGGCACCGGGGAGCTGTTTTTT. It is translated as CAISDRDRGTGELFF.

The chain uses TRBV5-1 and TRBJ1-1; TRBD1 might be the D (6 bases). V gave up 2 bases and J gave up 4 bases, with 12 bases separating them. Germline V gene data show CDR1 as SGHRS and CDR2 as YFSETQ. The CDR3 is made up of 14 amino acids. CDR3 bases: TGCGCCAGCAGCTTACAGGGAGTGGGCACTGAAGCTTTCTTT. Its translation: CASSLQGVGTEAFF.

The chain has TRBV5-4 and TRBJ2-7; 11 bases align to TRBD1. The germline V gene has CDR1 SGHNT and CDR2 YYREEE (reference sequence). The CDR3 loop spans 15 amino acids. The trim removed 1 base at V and 4 bases at J, leaving 4 bases unmatched. CDR3 sequence reads: CASSLWTGGSYEQYV. CDR3 DNA: TGTGCCAGCAGCTTGTGGACAGGGGGCTCTTACGAGCAGTACGTC.

This chain links TRBV7-9 with TRBJ2-1; 8 bases line up with TRBD2. Germline CDR1 reads SEHNR; CDR2 reads FQNEAQ (reference sequence). The CDR3 extends over 16 amino acids. Trimming removed 6 bases from V and 2 bases from J; junction bases left unmatched: 9. The CDR3 coding sequence is TGTGCCAGCAGGTTGTCGGGGGGGCCGCCCTACAATGAGCAGTTCTTC. It encodes CASRLSGGPPYNEQFF.

The genes are TRBV18 and TRBJ1-2; 8 nucleotides align to TRBD1. The V gene's germline CDR1 is KGHSH and CDR2 LQKENI. The CDR3 runs 15 residues. J gave up 4 bases and V 3 bases, and 7 bases lay outside the gene matches. The CDR3 loop reads CASSPRDRLPYGYTF. CDR3 coding DNA: TGTGCCAGCTCACCCCGGGACAGGCTACCCTATGGCTACACCTTC.

J is TRBJ1-1 and V is TRBV2; TRBD1 matches at 7 bases. The CDR3 is 14 amino acids. CDR1 is SNHLY and CDR2 is FYNNEI in the germline V gene. V gave up 7 bases and J gave up 4 bases; unmatched junction bases: 9. CDR3 nucleotides: TGTGCCAGCACTCGGACAGGAATCGGCACTGAAGCTTTCTTT. It is translated as CASTRTGIGTEAFF.

This sequence joins TRBV27 and TRBJ2-5; no reliable D call. V was trimmed by 8 bases and J by 0 bases, leaving 4 bases between them. CDR1 and CDR2 from the germline V gene are MNHEY and SMNVEV (reference sequence). The CDR3 runs 11 residues. The CDR3 sequence: CASGHQETQYF. The CDR3 bases are TGTGCCAGCGGACACCAAGAGACCCAGTACTTC.

Here the CDR3 DNA reads TGTGCCTGGGCCTTAGCGGGGGGGAGGGCAGATACGCAGTATTTT. This encodes CAWALAGGRADTQYF. V and J are TRBV30 and TRBJ2-3, with 11 bases matching TRBD2. The CDR3 sequence is 15 residues long. The junction had 8 bases not matched to a gene; V was cut back by 5 bases and J by 4 bases. Germline CDR1 GTSNPN, CDR2 SVGIG (reference sequence).

This clone was observed a single time. The chain is built from TRBV19 and TRBJ2-7; 8 bases align to TRBD1. V shed 5 bases and J 4 bases; nucleotides not matched to a gene: 7. The CDR3 has 14 residues. Germline assignment: CDR1 LNHDA and CDR2 SQIVND (reference sequence). CDR3 amino acids: CASSPGQVSYEQYF. The CDR3 DNA reads TGTGCCAGTAGTCCGGGACAGGTTTCGTACGAGCAGTACTTC.

This chain connects TRBV7-2 to TRBJ1-2; no firm D call. Trimming took 1 base from V and 4 from J, leaving 7 bases between them. The CDR3 totals 13 residues. Per the germline V gene, CDR1 is SGHTA and CDR2 is FQGNSA. The CDR3 protein is CASSLENIYGYTF. As DNA, the CDR3 is TGTGCCAGCAGCTTAGAGAATATCTATGGCTACACCTTC.

This rearrangement joins TRBV5-1 to TRBJ1-6, with D tentatively TRBD1 (5 bases). V lost 0 bases to trimming and J lost 7 bases, with 17 bases between them. Per the germline V gene, CDR1 is SGHRS and CDR2 is YFSETQ. This CDR3 has 17 residues. As DNA, the CDR3 is TGCGCCAGCAGCTTGGATTGGAAACAGGCGAAAAATTCACCCCTCCACTTT. Protein product: CASSLDWKQAKNSPLHF.

V usage is TRBV5-4 and J usage is TRBJ1-2; TRBD1 matches at 7 bases. The trim removed 3 bases at V and 4 bases at J, leaving 6 bases unmatched. Germline lookup yields CDR1 SGHNT and CDR2 YYREEE (reference sequence). The length of the CDR3 is 14 residues. The CDR3 loop is CASSWEQGSYGYTF. The DNA of the CDR3 is TGTGCCAGCAGCTGGGAACAGGGGAGCTATGGCTACACCTTC.

The chain joins TRBV5-3 to TRBJ1-1, with D perhaps TRBD1 (5 bases). TRBV5-3 is an ORF, with its function uncertain. The CDR3 covers 16 residues. V was clipped by 7 bases and J by 4 bases, with 23 bases between them. The CDR3 spells CARLERGPKKSTEAFF. In DNA, the CDR3 is TGTGCCAGATTAGAAAGGGGCCCGAAAAAGAGCACTGAAGCTTTCTTT.

The rearrangement links TRBV2 to TRBJ2-1, with 11 nucleotides matching TRBD2. V lost 7 bases and J lost 5; bases outside the gene matches: 10. Germline V gene sequence: CDR1 SNHLY, CDR2 FYNNEI. CDR3 length: 16 amino acids. Written as DNA, the CDR3 is TGTGCCAGCACCGGGCCCGGGACTAGCGGCCACAATGAGCAGTTCTTC. This codes for CASTGPGTSGHNEQFF.

The rearrangement links TRBV5-6 to TRBJ2-7; tentative D call: TRBD2 (6 bases). The CDR3 is made up of 14 amino acids. The germline CDR1 and CDR2 sequences are SGHDT and YYEEEE. The germline V and J ends were trimmed by 3 bases and 6 bases, with 16 bases remaining between them. CDR3 DNA sequence: TGTGCCAGCAGCTCAGATCTGGAGGGGCCCGAGCAGTACTTC. Its protein product is CASSSDLEGPEQYF.

This clone was seen just once. The chain employs TRBV5-1 and TRBJ2-3; D may correspond to TRBD1 or TRBD2 (6 bases each). Looked up from germline, CDR1 is SGHRS and CDR2 is YFSETQ. The CDR3 extends over 15 amino acids. V was shortened by 4 bases and J by 6 bases, with 18 bases between the two germline ends. DNA of the CDR3: TGCGCCAGCAGCACCGAAGGGGGGATTTGGGATACGCAGTATTTT. Translation gives CASSTEGGIWDTQYF.

V gene TRBV10-1 combines with J gene TRBJ1-4; the D is unclear. The length of the CDR3 is 17 residues. V lost 3 bases and J lost 1, with 15 bases in between. From germline, CDR1 is WNHNN and CDR2 SYGVQD (reference sequence). CDR3 nucleotide sequence: TGCGCCAGCAGTGAAAAGTTCCCTTTGGGAACTAATGAAAAACTGTTTTTT. Encoded protein: CASSEKFPLGTNEKLFF.